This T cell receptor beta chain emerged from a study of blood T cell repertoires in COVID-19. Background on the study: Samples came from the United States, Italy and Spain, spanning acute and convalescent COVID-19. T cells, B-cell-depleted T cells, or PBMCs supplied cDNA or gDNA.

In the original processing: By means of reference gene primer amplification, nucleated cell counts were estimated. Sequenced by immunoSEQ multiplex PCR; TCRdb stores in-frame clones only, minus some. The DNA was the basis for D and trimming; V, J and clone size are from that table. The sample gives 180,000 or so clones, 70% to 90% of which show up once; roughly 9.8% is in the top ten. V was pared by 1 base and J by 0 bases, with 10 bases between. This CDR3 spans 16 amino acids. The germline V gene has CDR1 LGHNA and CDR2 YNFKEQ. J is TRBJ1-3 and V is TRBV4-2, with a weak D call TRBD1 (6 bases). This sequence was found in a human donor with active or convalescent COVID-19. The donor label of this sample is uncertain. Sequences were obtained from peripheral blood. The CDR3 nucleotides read TGTGCCAGCAGCCAAGGATTAGGGGGCTCTGGAAACACCATATATTTT. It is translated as CASSQGLGGSGNTIYF.